These 5 T cell receptor beta chains came from one sample sequenced in a study of blood T cells in healthy people across ages. A sample-barcoded 5' primer and a J-beta primer mix were used in a second PCR of roughly 6 to 11 cycles. TCRdb reprocessed the 5' RACE reads with MiXCR, giving one entry per CDR3 protein. The sample contains hundreds of thousands of distinct CDR3 sequences, around half of which appear only once. Sequenced input: blood. The receptor set was obtained from an older man in good health.

The chain combines TRBV12-3 or TRBV12-4 with TRBJ2-7; either TRBD1 or TRBD2 may fit D (5 bases each). V lost 6 bases and J 0 bases, leaving 12 bases between the germline ends. This CDR3 contains 14 residues. The DNA for the CDR3 is TGTGCCAGCAGGAAGGACGGGACCTCCTACGAGCAGTACTTC. Protein product: CASRKDGTSYEQYF.

This clonotype appeared a few times. V is TRBV7-2 and J is TRBJ2-3; D perhaps matches TRBD1 (6 bases). Germline CDR1 is SGHTA and CDR2 is FQGNSA. Trimming stripped 1 base from V and 3 bases from J, with 14 bases between. This CDR3 contains 16 residues. The CDR3 spells CASSLVLGRGTDTQYF. CDR3 nucleotide sequence: TGTGCCAGCAGCTTAGTGTTGGGAAGGGGGACAGATACGCAGTATTTT. The full variable domain, completed using reference TRBV7-2 and TRBJ2-3, is GAGVSQSPSNKVTEKGKDVELRCDPISGHTALYWYRQSLGQGLEFLIYFQGNSAPDKSGLPSDRFSAERTGGSVSTLTIQRTQQEDSAVYLCASSLVLGRGTDTQYFGPGTRLTVL.

The chain combines TRBV15 with TRBJ1-2; D perhaps matches TRBD1 (6 bases). V dropped 5 bases and J dropped 0 bases, with 19 bases sitting between them. Germline V lookup: CDR1 LNHNV, CDR2 YYDKDF (reference sequence). The CDR3 totals 17 residues. Written as DNA, the CDR3 is TGTGCCACCAGCGCCTTGGGGCAGGGGCCAGCTAACTATGGCTACACCTTC. Translating gives CATSALGQGPANYGYTF.

The sample holds a few counts of this clonotype. The chain joins TRBV20-1 to TRBJ2-5; no clear D. Germline CDR1 and CDR2: DFQATT and SNEGSKA (reference sequence). The ends were cut back, 1 base at V and 4 bases at J, with 19 bases in the middle. CDR3 length: 16 amino acids. CDR3 nucleotides: TGCAGTGCTAGAGGGCATCGGGTCCCTCGGGCAGAGACCCAGTACTTC. Residues: CSARGHRVPRAETQYF.

The table lists this clonotype with a few counts. CDR3 loop: CSASQANTGELFF. Written as DNA, the CDR3 is TGCAGTGCTAGTCAAGCGAACACCGGGGAGCTGTTTTTT. The chain has TRBV20-1 and TRBJ2-2; D not resolved. The CDR3 covers 13 residues. Trimming shortened V by 3 bases and J by 0 bases, and 5 bases separated the two germline ends. Germline V lookup: CDR1 DFQATT, CDR2 SNEGSKA (reference sequence).